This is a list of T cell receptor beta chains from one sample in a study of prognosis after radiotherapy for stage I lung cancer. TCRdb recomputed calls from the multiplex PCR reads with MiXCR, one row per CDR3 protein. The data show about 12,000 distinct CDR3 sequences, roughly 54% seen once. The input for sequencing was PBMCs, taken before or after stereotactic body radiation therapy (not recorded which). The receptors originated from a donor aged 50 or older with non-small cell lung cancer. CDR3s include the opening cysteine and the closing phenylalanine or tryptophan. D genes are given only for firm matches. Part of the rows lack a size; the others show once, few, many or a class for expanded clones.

TGTGCCAGCAGCGTAACCACTAGGAACACCGGGGAGCTGTTTTTT,CASSVTTRNTGELFF,-,TRBV9,medium-sized,TRBJ2-2
TGCGCCAGCAGCAACCCAGGTGGGGAGCAGTTCTTC,CASSNPGGEQFF,-,TRBV6-1,-,TRBJ2-1
TGCAGTGCTGGTTGGCGGAGGGGGGCAGATACGCAGTATTTT,CSAGWRRGADTQYF,-,TRBV20-1,many,TRBJ2-3
TGTGCCTCCACTAGCGACTACAATGAGCAGTTCTTC,CASTSDYNEQFF,TRBD2,TRBV30,many,TRBJ2-1
TGTGCCAGCAGCCAAGATAACAGGGCGTATAATTCACCCCTCCACTTT,CASSQDNRAYNSPLHF,-,TRBV3-1,-,TRBJ1-6
TGCTCCAGTAGCTTGGGGGGCTCCTACGAGCAGTACTTC,CSSSLGGSYEQYF,-,TRBV5-1,-,TRBJ2-7
TGTGCCACCAGCAGGTCACTTCCTACAGGGGGCTCGGTCGACACTCAGTATTTT,CATSRSLPTGGSVDTQYF,TRBD1,TRBV15,-,TRBJ2-3
TGTGCCAGCAGCGTCCGGGGAGGAGCCACAGATACGCAGTATTTT,CASSVRGGATDTQYF,-,TRBV2,medium-sized,TRBJ2-3
TGTGCCAGCAGCTTAAGGGACCTCGAGGCGCAGTTCTTC,CASSLRDLEAQFF,-,TRBV7-7,many,TRBJ2-1
TGTGCCAGCAGTAGGGACAGTCCGAGAGGGGCCCAGTACTTC,CASSRDSPRGAQYF,TRBD1,TRBV12-3/TRBV12-4,-,TRBJ2-5
TGTGCCAGCAGCCAGCTCACCCCTAGCGGGGGGTCATACAATGAGCAGTTCTTC,CASSQLTPSGGSYNEQFF,TRBD2,TRBV4-2,-,TRBJ2-1
TGTGCCAGCAGTTACAAAGGCAACCCACCCTATGGCTACACCTTC,CASSYKGNPPYGYTF,-,TRBV6-2/TRBV6-3,-,TRBJ1-2
TGTGCCAGCAGTCCGCAGGGGACTCGAAACACCATATATTTT,CASSPQGTRNTIYF,-,TRBV12-3/TRBV12-4,-,TRBJ1-3
TGTGCCAGCAGTCGGGACTTCCACGAGCAGTACTTC,CASSRDFHEQYF,-,TRBV6-1,-,TRBJ2-7